This T cell receptor beta chain was profiled in a study of T cell responses to AZD1222 COVID-19 vaccine. Sequencing was performed with immunoSEQ multiplex PCR; in TCRdb, only in-frame clones are kept and a portion is missing. The table has approximately 110,000 clones, about 90% seen once. The CDR3 covers 16 residues. V lost 2 bases to trimming and J lost 0 bases, with 11 bases between them. Germline V gives CDR1 LGHNT, CDR2 FRNRAP. The chain has TRBV12-5 and TRBJ2-1; D might be TRBD1 (5 bases). Sequencing was performed on peripheral blood, taken on day 0 of AZD1222 vaccination. The source of this sequence is an adult in good health. CDR3 sequence (DNA): TGTGCTAGTGGTTTGACCTCAGGGCCCTCCTACAATGAGCAGTTCTTC. Its translation is CASGLTSGPSYNEQFF.